These 25 T cell receptor beta chains were all obtained from the same sample, sequenced in a study of graft-versus-host responses after intestinal transplantation. The assay was immunoSEQ multiplex PCR, and TCRdb's table has in-frame clones only and misses some. The sample lists 95,000 to 110,000 clones; over 85% were seen once. Their cognate antigens are unknown. The source material was unstimulated CD8+ T cells sorted from spleen or lymph node cells, sampled before intestinal transplant. These receptors were taken from a human donor who received an intestinal transplant.

The rearrangement links TRBV6-6 to TRBJ2-7; D unresolved. The CDR3 runs to 13 residues. Germline CDR1 and CDR2: MNHNY and SVGAGI (reference sequence). Between the trimmed V and J ends, which lost 3 bases and 0 bases, there was a span of 6 bases. CDR3 in amino acids: CASSYEGSYEQYF. The CDR3 DNA reads as TGTGCCAGCAGTTATGAAGGCTCCTACGAGCAGTACTTC.

This chain connects TRBV29-1 to TRBJ2-5; TRBD2 matches at 9 bases. Trimming took 4 bases from V and 2 from J; bases not matched to a gene: 11. Germline V CDR1 and CDR2: SQVTM, ANQGSEA. CDR3 length: 16 amino acids. The CDR3 DNA follows: TGCAGCGTTGCGGGAAACCTAGCGGGGACTCAAGAGACCCAGTACTTC. It specifies CSVAGNLAGTQETQYF.

The chain carries TRBV5-1 and TRBJ1-1; D call uncertain. This CDR3 contains 14 residues. Between the trimmed V and J ends, which lost 4 bases and 4 bases, there was a span of 14 bases. Looked up from germline, CDR1 is SGHRS and CDR2 is YFSETQ. The CDR3 region is CASSLGTGSTEAFF. In nucleotides, the CDR3 is TGCGCCAGCAGCCTAGGAACGGGGTCCACTGAAGCTTTCTTT.

This clone appeared once. The genes are TRBV5-4 and TRBJ1-2; D remains unclear. The V end lost 5 bases, the J end lost 1 base, and 15 bases lay between the germline ends. The CDR3 sequence is 15 residues long. CDR1 is SGHNT and CDR2 is YYREEE in the germline V gene (reference sequence). DNA of the CDR3: TGTGCCAGCAGACCCGAGGAGTCCCTTAACTATGGCTACACCTTC. This translates into CASRPEESLNYGYTF.

The chain carries TRBV15 and TRBJ2-2; 9 bases are shared with TRBD1. The CDR3 has 15 residues. Germline CDR1 and CDR2: LNHNV and YYDKDF (reference sequence). Trimming cost V 4 bases and J 5 bases; bases outside gene matches: 5. As DNA, the CDR3 is TGTGCCACCAGCACCGACAGGGGGTTGACCGGGGAGCTGTTTTTT. It specifies CATSTDRGLTGELFF.

This clone was seen once. This chain links TRBV5-1 with TRBJ2-1; no definite D call. Looked up from germline, CDR1 is SGHRS and CDR2 is YFSETQ. This CDR3 region has 13 residues. Between the trimmed V and J ends, which lost 0 bases and 4 bases, there was a span of 5 bases. The DNA of the CDR3 is TGCGCCAGCAGCTTGGAAACTTACAATGAGCAGTTCTTC. As protein: CASSLETYNEQFF.

The J gene is TRBJ2-7, the V gene TRBV30, with unresolved D. The CDR3 length is 12 residues. Trimming removed 2 bases at V and 4 bases at J, with 9 bases between. CDR1 GTSNPN and CDR2 SVGIG come from the germline V gene (reference sequence). The CDR3 region is CAWSLHSYEQYF. The DNA for the CDR3 is TGTGCCTGGAGTTTGCACAGTTACGAGCAGTACTTC.

The chain is built from TRBV4-1 and TRBJ2-7; D possibly uses TRBD1 or TRBD2 (5 bases each). The V end lost 1 base, the J end lost 0 bases, and 10 bases lay between the germline ends. The CDR3 spans 15 residues. Germline V gene sequence: CDR1 MGHRA, CDR2 YSYEKL. CDR3 loop: CASSQGRGYSYEQYF. Written as DNA, the CDR3 is TGCGCCAGCAGCCAAGGTCGGGGCTACTCCTACGAGCAGTACTTC.

This sequence joins TRBV9 and TRBJ2-5; D is unresolved. V lost 0 bases and J 5 bases, leaving 14 bases between the germline ends. CDR1 and CDR2 from the germline V gene are SGDLS and YYNGEE. There are 15 residues in the CDR3. The CDR3, as DNA: TGTGCCAGCAGCGTAGAAGGTCGGCTAGGGGAGACCCAGTACTTC. Its translation: CASSVEGRLGETQYF.

This chain joins TRBV19 and TRBJ1-2, with D unclear. The CDR3 sequence is 13 residues long. Germline V gene data show CDR1 as LNHDA and CDR2 as SQIVND (reference sequence). Trimming took off 10 bases at V and 0 bases at J, with 12 bases between the two ends. The DNA of the CDR3 is TGTGCCATCCAGGATTACACTAACTATGGCTACACCTTC. Its protein is CAIQDYTNYGYTF. Based on the CDR3 plus reference TRBV19 and TRBJ1-2, the full variable domain is DGGITQSPKYLFRKEGQNVTLSCEQNLNHDAMYWYRQDPGQGLRLIYYSQIVNDFQKGDIAEGYSVSREKKESFPLTVTSAQKNPTAFYLCAIQDYTNYGYTFGSGTRLTVV.

The rearrangement joins TRBV11-2 to TRBJ2-5; 7 nucleotides match TRBD1. Germline CDR1 is SGHAT and CDR2 is FQNNGV. J was trimmed by 4 bases and V by 0 bases; bases with no gene match: 5. The CDR3 covers 15 residues. The CDR3 loop reads CASSLEWTGPETQYF. The CDR3, as DNA: TGTGCCAGCAGCTTAGAGTGGACAGGCCCAGAGACCCAGTACTTC.

V and J are TRBV27 and TRBJ2-3; TRBD2 might be the D (5 bases). Trimming removed 0 bases from V and 0 bases from J, with 13 bases in between. CDR1 and CDR2 (germline): MNHEY, SMNVEV (reference sequence). The CDR3 length is 17 residues. CDR3 coding DNA: TGTGCCAGCAGTTTATCCCTAGCCACGTCTAGCACAGATACGCAGTATTTT. It codes for CASSLSLATSSTDTQYF.

The J gene is TRBJ2-3, the V gene TRBV7-8; D remains unclear. The V gene lost 4 bases and the J gene lost 0 bases, with 17 bases spanning the gap. This CDR3 has 17 residues. CDR1 and CDR2 from the germline V gene are SGHVS and FQNEAQ. This chain's CDR3 is CASSYLYDRPSTDTQYF. CDR3 DNA: TGTGCCAGCAGCTACCTATATGACCGACCTAGCACAGATACGCAGTATTTT.

The chain joins TRBV4-1 to TRBJ1-5; tentative D call: TRBD1 (6 bases). The CDR3 sequence is 14 residues long. Trimming shortened V by 0 bases and J by 7 bases, and 10 bases separated the two germline ends. Germline V gene data show CDR1 as MGHRA and CDR2 as YSYEKL. CDR3 sequence reads: CASSQDLGGQPQHF. CDR3 DNA sequence: TGCGCCAGCAGCCAAGATCTGGGGGGCCAGCCCCAGCATTTT.

In this sample, this clone turned up a few times. The chain uses TRBV7-9 and TRBJ1-2; D is uncertain. Germline V gives CDR1 SEHNR, CDR2 FQNEAQ (reference sequence). Trimming took 1 base from V and 7 from J, leaving 10 bases between them. The CDR3 totals 13 residues. The CDR3 reads CASSLGSGVGYTF. In nucleotides, the CDR3 is TGTGCCAGCAGCTTAGGTTCGGGAGTTGGCTACACCTTC. Using reference TRBV7-9 and TRBJ1-2 for the parts outside the CDR3, the full variable domain is DTGVSQNPRHKITKRGQNVTFRCDPISEHNRLYWYRQTLGQGPEFLTYFQNEAQLEKSRLLSDRFSAERPKGSFSTLEIQRTEQGDSAMYLCASSLGSGVGYTFGSGTRLTVV.

The chain combines TRBV27 with TRBJ1-3; a weak D match, TRBD1 (5 bases). CDR1 is MNHEY, CDR2 SMNVEV, per germline (reference sequence). The CDR3 has 15 amino acids. V lost 0 bases and J 7 bases, leaving 13 bases between the germline ends. CDR3 bases: TGTGCCAGCAGTTTATCTTTCCAGGGCGCCAACACCATATATTTT. The encoded protein is CASSLSFQGANTIYF.

The chain employs TRBV19 and TRBJ2-5; D unresolved. CDR1 is LNHDA and CDR2 is SQIVND in the germline V gene (reference sequence). The V and J ends lost 6 bases and 5 bases respectively, with 13 bases between them. The CDR3 extends over 13 amino acids. The CDR3 loop is CASSVYSGETQYF. The CDR3 DNA sequence: TGTGCCAGTAGCGTCTATAGTGGGGAGACCCAGTACTTC.

The gene calls are TRBV7-2 and TRBJ2-3; D not resolved. The CDR3 length is 11 residues. Germline CDR1 and CDR2: SGHTA and FQGNSA. V was clipped by 3 bases and J by 2 bases, with 0 bases between them. CDR3 nucleotides: TGTGCCAGCAGCTTCACAGATACGCAGTATTTT. Translating gives CASSFTDTQYF.

The chain has TRBV9 and TRBJ2-2; D is undetermined. Germline CDR1 SGDLS, CDR2 YYNGEE. V was trimmed by 0 bases and J by 0 bases, leaving 21 bases between them. The CDR3 totals 20 residues. Here the CDR3 reads CASSVGAGPTFPSNTGELFF. The CDR3 DNA reads as TGTGCCAGCAGCGTAGGAGCAGGACCCACCTTTCCTTCGAACACCGGGGAGCTGTTTTTT. Based on the CDR3 plus reference TRBV9 and TRBJ2-2, the full variable domain is DSGVTQTPKHLITATGQRVTLRCSPRSGDLSVYWYQQSLDQGLQFLIQYYNGEERAKGNILERFSAQQFPDLHSELNLSSLELGDSALYFCASSVGAGPTFPSNTGELFFGEGSRLTVL.

The rearrangement joins TRBV7-9 to TRBJ2-2; 8 positions agree with TRBD1. The CDR3 is 15 amino acids. Germline CDR1 SEHNR, CDR2 FQNEAQ (reference sequence). V dropped 4 bases and J dropped 3; count of bases not matched to a gene: 4. Written as DNA, the CDR3 is TGTGCCAGCAGCTCCCGGGACAGGCACACCGGGGAGCTGTTTTTT. Its protein product is CASSSRDRHTGELFF.

The CDR3 loop reads CASSDGRGSTDTQYF. CDR3 bases: TGTGCCAGCAGTGACGGGCGGGGGAGCACAGATACGCAGTATTTT. The rearrangement links TRBV6-4 to TRBJ2-3; 7 bases agree with TRBD2. The CDR3 totals 15 residues. CDR1 and CDR2 from the germline V gene are MRHNA and SNTAGT. Unmatched junction bases numbered 2, after V lost 2 bases and J lost 0 bases.

The J gene is TRBJ2-7, the V gene TRBV2, with a tentative D call TRBD1 (6 bases). The CDR3 sequence is 13 residues long. The V end was cut by 6 bases, the J end by 3 bases, with 12 bases between. The germline V gene encodes CDR1 SNHLY and CDR2 FYNNEI. The DNA for the CDR3 is TGTGCCAGCAGCCAGCAGGGGTTCTACGAGCAGTACTTC. Encoded protein: CASSQQGFYEQYF.

This chain uses TRBV4-1 with TRBJ1-1; no clear D. This CDR3 spans 16 amino acids. V was cut by 2 bases and J by 2 bases, with 15 bases left in between. Per the germline V gene, CDR1 is MGHRA and CDR2 is YSYEKL. The CDR3 DNA sequence: TGCGCCAGCAGCCAAACGGAGTGGGCTCTCAACACTGAAGCTTTCTTT. It yields the protein CASSQTEWALNTEAFF.

J is TRBJ2-5 and V is TRBV5-1; D may be TRBD1 (5 bases). Germline V gene sequence: CDR1 SGHRS, CDR2 YFSETQ. The germline V and J ends were trimmed by 4 bases and 5 bases, with 18 bases remaining between them. The CDR3 totals 15 residues. The DNA of the CDR3 is TGCGCCAGCAGCCCGACAGCACTACCTGCGGAGACCCAGTACTTC. Its translation: CASSPTALPAETQYF.

The CDR3: CASSGSSSQSRANVLTF. The CDR3 DNA is TGTGCCAGCAGCGGGTCCAGCTCACAAAGTCGGGCCAACGTCCTGACTTTC. The V gene is TRBV7-4, the J gene TRBJ2-6, with D uncertain. V was shortened by 5 bases and J by 5 bases, with 19 bases between the two germline ends. Germline V gene data show CDR1 as SGHVT and CDR2 as SQSDAQ. This CDR3 region has 17 residues.